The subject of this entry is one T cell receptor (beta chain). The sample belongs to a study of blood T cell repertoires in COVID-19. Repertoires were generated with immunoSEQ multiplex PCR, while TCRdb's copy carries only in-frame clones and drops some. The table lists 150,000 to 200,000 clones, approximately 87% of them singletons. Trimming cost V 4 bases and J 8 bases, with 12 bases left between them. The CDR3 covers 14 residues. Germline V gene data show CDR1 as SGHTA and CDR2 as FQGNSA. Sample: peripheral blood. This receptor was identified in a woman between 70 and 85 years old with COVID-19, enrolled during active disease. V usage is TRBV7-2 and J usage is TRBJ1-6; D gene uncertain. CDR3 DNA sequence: TGTGCCAGCAGCTCCTCGGACTGGTATTCACCCCTCCACTTT. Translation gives CASSSSDWYSPLHF.